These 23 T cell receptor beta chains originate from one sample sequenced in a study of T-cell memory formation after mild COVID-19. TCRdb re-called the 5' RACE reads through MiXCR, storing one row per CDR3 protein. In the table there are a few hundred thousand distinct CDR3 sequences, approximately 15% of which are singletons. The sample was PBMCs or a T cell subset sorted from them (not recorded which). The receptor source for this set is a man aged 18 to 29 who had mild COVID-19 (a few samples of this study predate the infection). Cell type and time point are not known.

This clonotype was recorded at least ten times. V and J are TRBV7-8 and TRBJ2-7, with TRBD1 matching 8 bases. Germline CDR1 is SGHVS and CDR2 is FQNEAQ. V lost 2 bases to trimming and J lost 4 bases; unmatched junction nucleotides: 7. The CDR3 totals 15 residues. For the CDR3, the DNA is TGTGCCAGCAGCTTATGGTCGACAGGGGTTTACGAGCAGTACGTC. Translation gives CASSLWSTGVYEQYV.

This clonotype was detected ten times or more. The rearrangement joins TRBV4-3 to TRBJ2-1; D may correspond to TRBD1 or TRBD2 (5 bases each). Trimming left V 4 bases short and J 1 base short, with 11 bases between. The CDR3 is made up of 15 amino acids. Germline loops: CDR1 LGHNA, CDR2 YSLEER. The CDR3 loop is CASSPGTASYNEQFF. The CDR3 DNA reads TGCGCCAGCAGCCCTGGGACGGCTTCCTACAATGAGCAGTTCTTC.

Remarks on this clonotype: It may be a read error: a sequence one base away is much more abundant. The CDR3 DNA is TGTGCCAGCAGTACGGGACTAGAGGTCTACAATGAGCAGTTCTTC. Translating gives CASSTGLEVYNEQFF. This rearrangement joins TRBV12-3 or TRBV12-4 to TRBJ2-1; 8 bases align to TRBD2. This CDR3 has 15 residues. Germline trimming cut 5 bases from V and 3 bases from J; bases unmatched to any gene: 6.

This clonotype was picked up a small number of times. The CDR3 DNA is TGTGCCAGCAGCTCCGAGGGAGTGCTGGATGAAAAACTGTTTTTT. It is translated as CASSSEGVLDEKLFF. V is TRBV7-9 and J is TRBJ1-4, with D unclear. Trimming pared 4 bases from V and 6 bases from J, leaving 15 bases between. This CDR3 region has 15 residues. Germline V gene data show CDR1 as SEHNR and CDR2 as FQNEAQ (reference sequence).

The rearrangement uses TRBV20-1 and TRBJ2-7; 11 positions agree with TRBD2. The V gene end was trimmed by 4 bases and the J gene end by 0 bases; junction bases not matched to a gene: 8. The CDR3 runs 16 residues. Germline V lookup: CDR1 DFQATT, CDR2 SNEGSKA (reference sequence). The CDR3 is CSAISGLAVSSYEQYV. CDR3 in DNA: TGCAGTGCTATCTCGGGACTAGCGGTGAGCTCCTACGAGCAGTACGTC.

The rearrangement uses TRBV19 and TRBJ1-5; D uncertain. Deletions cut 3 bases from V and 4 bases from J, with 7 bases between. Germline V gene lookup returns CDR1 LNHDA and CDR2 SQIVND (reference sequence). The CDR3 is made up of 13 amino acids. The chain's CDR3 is CASSIVRNQPQHF. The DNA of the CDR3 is TGTGCCAGTAGTATCGTCAGAAATCAGCCCCAGCATTTT. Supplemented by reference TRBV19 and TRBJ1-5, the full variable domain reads DGGITQSPKYLFRKEGQNVTLSCEQNLNHDAMYWYRQDPGQGLRLIYYSQIVNDFQKGDIAEGYSVSREKKESFPLTVTSAQKNPTAFYLCASSIVRNQPQHFGDGTRLSIL.

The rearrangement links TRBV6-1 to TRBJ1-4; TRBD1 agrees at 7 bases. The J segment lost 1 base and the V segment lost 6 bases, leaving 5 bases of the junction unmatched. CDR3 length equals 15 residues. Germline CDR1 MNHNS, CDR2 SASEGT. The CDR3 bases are TGTGCCAGCAGCGACCCAGGGGGAACTAATGAAAAACTGTTTTTT. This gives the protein CASSDPGGTNEKLFF.

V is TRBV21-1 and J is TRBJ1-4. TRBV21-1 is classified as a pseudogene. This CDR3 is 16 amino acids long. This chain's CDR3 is CASSIPPDSRVEKLFF. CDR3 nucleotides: TGTGCCAGCAGCATCCCCCCCGACAGTCGGGTTGAAAAACTGTTTTTT.

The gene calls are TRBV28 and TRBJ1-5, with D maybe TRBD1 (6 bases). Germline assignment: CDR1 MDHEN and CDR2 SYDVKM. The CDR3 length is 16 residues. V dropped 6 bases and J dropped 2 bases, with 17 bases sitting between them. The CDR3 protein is CASRTWTAGGNQPQHF. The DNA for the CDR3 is TGTGCCAGCAGAACCTGGACAGCAGGAGGCAATCAGCCCCAGCATTTT. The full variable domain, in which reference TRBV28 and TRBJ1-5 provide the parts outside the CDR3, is DVKVTQSSRYLVKRTGEKVFLECVQDMDHENMFWYRQDPGLGLRLIYFSYDVKMKEKGDIPEGYSVSREKKERFSLILESASTNQTSMYLCASRTWTAGGNQPQHFGDGTRLSIL.

The CDR3 loop reads CSARDSRIVGRFSNQPQHF. DNA for the CDR3: TGCAGTGCTAGAGATAGTAGGATTGTCGGGCGGTTTAGCAATCAGCCCCAGCATTTT. The chain joins TRBV20-1 to TRBJ1-5; D not resolved. Trimming cost V 0 bases and J 0 bases, with 21 bases left between them. This CDR3 has 19 amino acids. From germline, CDR1 is DFQATT and CDR2 SNEGSKA (reference sequence).

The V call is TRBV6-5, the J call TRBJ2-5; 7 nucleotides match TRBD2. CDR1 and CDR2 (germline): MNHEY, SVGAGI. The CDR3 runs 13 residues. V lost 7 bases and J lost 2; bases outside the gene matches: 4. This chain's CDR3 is CASKMGLQETQYF. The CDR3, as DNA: TGTGCCAGCAAGATGGGACTACAAGAGACCCAGTACTTC.

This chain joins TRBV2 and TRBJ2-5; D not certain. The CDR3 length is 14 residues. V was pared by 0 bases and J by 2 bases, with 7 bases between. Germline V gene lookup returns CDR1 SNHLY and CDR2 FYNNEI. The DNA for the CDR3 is TGTGCCAGCAGTGAAGCGCTTCTACAAGAGACCCAGTACTTC. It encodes CASSEALLQETQYF. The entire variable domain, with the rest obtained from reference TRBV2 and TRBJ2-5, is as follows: EPEVTQTPSHQVTQMGQEVILRCVPISNHLYFYWYRQILGQKVEFLVSFYNNEISEKSEIFDDQFSVERPDGSNFTLKIRSTKLEDSAMYFCASSEALLQETQYFGPGTRLLVL.

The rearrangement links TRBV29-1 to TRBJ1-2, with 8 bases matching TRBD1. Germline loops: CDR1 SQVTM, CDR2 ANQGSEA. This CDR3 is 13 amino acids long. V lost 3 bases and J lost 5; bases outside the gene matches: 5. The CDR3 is CSVEWQGAYGYTF. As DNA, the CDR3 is TGCAGCGTTGAGTGGCAGGGGGCTTATGGCTACACCTTC. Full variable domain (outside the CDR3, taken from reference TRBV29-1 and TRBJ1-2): SAVISQKPSRDICQRGTSLTIQCQVDSQVTMMFWYRQQPGQSLTLIATANQGSEATYESGFVIDKFPISRPNLTFSTLTVSNMSPEDSSIYLCSVEWQGAYGYTFGSGTRLTVV.

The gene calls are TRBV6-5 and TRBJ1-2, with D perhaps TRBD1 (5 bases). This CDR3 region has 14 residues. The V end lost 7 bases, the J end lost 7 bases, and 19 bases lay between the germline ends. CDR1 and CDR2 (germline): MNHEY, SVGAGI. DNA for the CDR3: TGTGCCAGCACCCAATCCTGGCAGGGCTTTGGCTACACCTTC. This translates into CASTQSWQGFGYTF.

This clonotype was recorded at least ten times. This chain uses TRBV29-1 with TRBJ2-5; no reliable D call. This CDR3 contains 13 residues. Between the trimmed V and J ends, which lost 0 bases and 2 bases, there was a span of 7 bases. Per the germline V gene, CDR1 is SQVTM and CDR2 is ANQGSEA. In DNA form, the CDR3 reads TGCAGCGTTGAAGATCAAGGGCAAGAGACCCAGTACTTC. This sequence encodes CSVEDQGQETQYF.

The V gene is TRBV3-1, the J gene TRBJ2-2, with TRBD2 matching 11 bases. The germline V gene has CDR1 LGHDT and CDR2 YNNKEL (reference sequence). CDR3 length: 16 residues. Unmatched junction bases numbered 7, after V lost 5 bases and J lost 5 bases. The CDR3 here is CASSYGTSGRTGELFF. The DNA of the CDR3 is TGTGCCAGCAGCTACGGGACTAGCGGACGAACCGGGGAGCTGTTTTTT.

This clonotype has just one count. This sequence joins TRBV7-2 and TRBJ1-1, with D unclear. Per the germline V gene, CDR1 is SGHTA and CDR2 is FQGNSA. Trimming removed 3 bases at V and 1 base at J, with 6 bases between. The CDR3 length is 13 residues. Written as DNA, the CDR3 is TGTGCCAGCAGCTTCTACGCGAACACTGAAGCTTTCTTT. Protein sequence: CASSFYANTEAFF. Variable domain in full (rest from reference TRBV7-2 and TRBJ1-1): GAGVSQSPSNKVTEKGKDVELRCDPISGHTALYWYRQSLGQGLEFLIYFQGNSAPDKSGLPSDRFSAERTGGSVSTLTIQRTQQEDSAVYLCASSFYANTEAFFGQGTRLTVV.

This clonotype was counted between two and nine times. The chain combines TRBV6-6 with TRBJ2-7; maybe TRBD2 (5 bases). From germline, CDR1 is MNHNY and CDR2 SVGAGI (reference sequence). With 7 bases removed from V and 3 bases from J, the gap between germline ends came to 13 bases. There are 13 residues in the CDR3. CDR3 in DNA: TGTGCCAGCACCCCGCGGAGGAACTACGAGCAGTACTTC. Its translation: CASTPRRNYEQYF.

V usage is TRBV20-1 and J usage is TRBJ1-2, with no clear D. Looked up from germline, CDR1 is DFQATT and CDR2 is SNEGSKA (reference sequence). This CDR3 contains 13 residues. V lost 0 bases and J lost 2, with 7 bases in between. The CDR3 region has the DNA TGCAGTGCTAGAGATCGGATCAACTATGGCTACACCTTC. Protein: CSARDRINYGYTF.

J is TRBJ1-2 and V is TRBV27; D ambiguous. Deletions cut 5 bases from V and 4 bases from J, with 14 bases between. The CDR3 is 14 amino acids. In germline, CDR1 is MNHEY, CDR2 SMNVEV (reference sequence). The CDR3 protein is CASSPETSIYGYTF. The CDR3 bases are TGTGCCAGCAGTCCCGAGACATCAATCTATGGCTACACCTTC.

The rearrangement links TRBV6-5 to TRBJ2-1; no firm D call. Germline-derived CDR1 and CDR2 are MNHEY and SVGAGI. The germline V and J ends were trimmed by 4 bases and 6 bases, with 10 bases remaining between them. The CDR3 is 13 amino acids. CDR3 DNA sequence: TGTGCCAGCAGTTCAGGACGGATCAATGAGCAGTTCTTC. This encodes CASSSGRINEQFF.

The CDR3 DNA is TGCAGCGTTGAAGAGGGACAGGGGTTGGACAATGAGCAGTTCTTC. Its protein is CSVEEGQGLDNEQFF. V usage is TRBV29-1 and J usage is TRBJ2-1, with 10 bases lining up with TRBD1. The CDR3 runs to 15 residues. J lost 5 bases, V lost 0 bases, and 4 bases had no gene match. Germline loops: CDR1 SQVTM, CDR2 ANQGSEA.

CDR3 loop: CATSRDPGGPQHF. CDR3 bases: TGTGCCACCAGCAGAGATCCCGGCGGGCCCCAGCATTTT. The chain has TRBV15 and TRBJ1-5, with D unresolved. Trimming stripped 0 bases from V and 9 bases from J, with 9 bases between. The CDR3 sequence is 13 residues long. CDR1 LNHNV and CDR2 YYDKDF come from the germline V gene (reference sequence).